Listed below are T cell receptor beta chains from one sample, sequenced in a study of T cells in Graves' hyperthyroidism and ophthalmopathy. TCRdb used MiXCR to reprocess the multiplex PCR reads, holding one entry per CDR3 protein. This sample has about 260,000 distinct CDR3 sequences, with about 20% found just once. The material sequenced was blood. These receptors were taken from a young man with Graves' ophthalmopathy. CDR3s include the opening cysteine and the closing phenylalanine or tryptophan. The D gene is left open where the match is weak. Clone sizes are given selectively: once, few, many, or a class where the clone is expanded.

abundance	j_gene	v_gene	d_gene	CDR3aa	CDR3nt
many	TRBJ2-3	TRBV2	NA	CASAIRDTQYF	TGTGCCAGTGCCATCCGAGATACGCAGTATTTT
many	TRBJ1-3	TRBV2	NA	CANIQGTGNTIYF	TGTGCCAACATCCAGGGTACTGGAAACACCATATATTTT
many	TRBJ2-3	TRBV6-2/TRBV6-3	NA	CASSHRDSRGSQYF	TGTGCCAGCAGCCACCGGGACTCCCGGGGTTCGCAGTATTTT
few	TRBJ2-3	TRBV4-1	NA	CASSPITGADTQYF	TGCGCCAGCAGCCCAATAACCGGGGCAGATACGCAGTATTTT
few	TRBJ2-7	TRBV5-1	TRBD1	CASSLNVGQFAYEQYF	TGCGCCAGCAGCTTGAATGTGGGACAGTTTGCCTACGAGCAGTACTTC
many	TRBJ2-3	TRBV28	NA	CASSRVGDSSFVGGADTQYF	TGTGCCAGCAGCCGAGTTGGCGACAGCAGCTTCGTCGGCGGAGCAGATACGCAGTATTTT
NA	TRBJ2-5	TRBV2	NA	CASRRTEETQYF	TGTGCCAGCCGGAGGACAGAAGAGACCCAGTACTTC
NA	TRBJ2-3	TRBV12-3/TRBV12-4	TRBD1	CASSQPGGRDTQYF	TGTGCCAGCAGTCAGCCAGGGGGTAGAGATACGCAGTATTTT
few	TRBJ2-5	TRBV28	TRBD1	CASNTRRDRVGETQYF	TGTGCCAGCAATACCCGCCGGGACAGGGTGGGAGAGACCCAGTACTTC
few	TRBJ2-7	TRBV7-9	TRBD2	CASTPGGTSGAYEQYF	TGTGCCAGCACCCCAGGTGGGACTAGCGGTGCCTACGAGCAGTACTTC
NA	TRBJ1-5	TRBV19	NA	CASSIPGNSNQPQHF	TGTGCCAGTAGTATCCCCGGAAATAGCAATCAGCCCCAGCATTTT
NA	TRBJ1-1	TRBV19	NA	CASSIMDRLNTEAFF	TGTGCCAGTAGTATAATGGACAGACTGAACACTGAAGCTTTCTTT
NA	TRBJ2-5	TRBV3-1	NA	CASSPKESQETQYF	TGTGCCAGCAGCCCTAAGGAGTCACAAGAGACCCAGTACTTC
few	TRBJ2-2	TRBV6-1	TRBD2	CASRSGLAGNTGELFF	TGTGCCAGCAGATCGGGACTAGCGGGGAACACCGGGGAGCTGTTTTTT
many	TRBJ2-1	TRBV11-2	NA	CASSLGLAWEQFF	TGTGCCAGCAGCTTAGGGCTAGCGTGGGAGCAGTTCTTC
NA	TRBJ2-2	TRBV6-4	NA	CASSSGADGELFF	TGTGCCAGCAGTTCGGGGGCCGACGGGGAGCTGTTTTTT
NA	TRBJ2-1	TRBV2	NA	CASTLVNEQFF	TGTGCCAGCACGCTAGTTAATGAGCAGTTCTTC
few	TRBJ1-4	TRBV5-1	NA	CASSLGGGEKLFF	TGCGCCAGCAGCCTGGGGGGGGGTGAAAAACTGTTTTTT
NA	TRBJ2-7	TRBV10-2	NA	CASSGTGTTYEQYF	TGCGCCAGCAGTGGGACAGGGACTACCTACGAGCAGTACTTC
many	TRBJ2-5	TRBV11-2	NA	CASSLAAELEETQYF	TGTGCCAGCAGCTTAGCGGCGGAACTCGAAGAGACCCAGTACTTC
many	TRBJ1-1	TRBV28	TRBD1	CASSSSQGRVNTEAFF	TGTGCCAGCAGTTCCTCACAGGGGAGGGTGAACACTGAAGCTTTCTTT
few	TRBJ2-7	TRBV2	TRBD1	CASSVTGGDVNYEQYF	TGTGCCAGCAGCGTGACAGGGGGCGATGTTAATTACGAGCAGTACTTC
NA	TRBJ1-1	TRBV7-9	NA	CASSFPPGVGTEAFF	TGTGCCAGCAGCTTCCCCCCCGGGGTGGGCACTGAAGCTTTCTTT
few	TRBJ2-7	TRBV29-1	TRBD2	CSVAVASGSYEQYF	TGCAGCGTTGCCGTGGCTAGCGGGAGCTACGAGCAGTACTTC
many	TRBJ2-1	TRBV7-6	TRBD1	CASSPGQSYNEQFF	TGTGCCAGCAGCCCGGGACAGAGTTACAATGAGCAGTTCTTC
NA	TRBJ2-3	TRBV7-9	TRBD2	CASSLGMGLAGGEDTQYF	TGTGCCAGCAGCTTAGGGATGGGCCTAGCGGGCGGGGAAGATACGCAGTATTTT
NA	TRBJ2-7	TRBV3-1	TRBD1	CASYKQGGEQYF	TGTGCCAGCTATAAACAGGGGGGTGAGCAGTACTTC
NA	TRBJ1-4	TRBV20-1	NA	CSAWVRAEKLFF	TGCAGTGCTTGGGTCCGGGCAGAAAAACTGTTTTTT
NA	TRBJ2-3	TRBV9	TRBD2	CASSVASGSGVTQYF	TGTGCCAGCAGCGTAGCTAGCGGGAGTGGGGTTACGCAGTATTTT
NA	TRBJ2-7	TRBV27	NA	CASRRSGGEQYF	TGTGCCAGCAGAAGAAGTGGGGGCGAGCAGTACTTC
many	TRBJ1-3	TRBV28	TRBD1	CASSLDRAGNTIYF	TGTGCCAGCAGTTTGGACAGGGCTGGAAACACCATATATTTT
many	TRBJ1-1	TRBV30	TRBD1	CACDPPDRGYTEAFF	TGTGCCTGCGACCCCCCAGACAGGGGCTACACTGAAGCTTTCTTT
few	TRBJ1-5	TRBV19	NA	CASSIVAVEYSNQPQHF	TGTGCCAGTAGTATAGTCGCCGTCGAGTATAGCAATCAGCCCCAGCATTTT
NA	TRBJ2-3	TRBV7-7	NA	CASSLGISDTQYF	TGTGCTAGCAGCTTAGGAATATCAGATACGCAGTATTTT
few	TRBJ1-5	TRBV20-1	NA	CSAGQGLGNQPQHF	TGCAGTGCTGGGCAGGGCTTGGGCAATCAGCCCCAGCATTTT
NA	TRBJ2-2	TRBV5-1	NA	CASRDGTANTGELFF	TGCGCCAGCAGGGACGGGACGGCGAACACCGGGGAGCTGTTTTTT
many	TRBJ2-7	TRBV20-1	NA	CSARGLSYEQYF	TGCAGTGCTAGAGGACTTTCCTACGAGCAGTACTTC
NA	TRBJ1-1	TRBV7-8	NA	CVSSLLSYTEAFF	TGTGTCAGCAGCTTATTGAGCTACACTGAAGCTTTCTTT
NA	TRBJ2-7	TRBV27	NA	CASGFYEQYF	TGTGCCAGCGGGTTCTACGAGCAGTACTTC
NA	TRBJ1-5	TRBV20-1	NA	CSARDVGAREEYSNQPQHF	TGCAGTGCTAGAGATGTGGGGGCCCGAGAAGAATATAGCAATCAGCCCCAGCATTTT
NA	TRBJ2-1	TRBV27	NA	CASSLSLLYRSYNEQFF	TGTGCCAGCAGTTTGTCCCTCTTATACCGCTCCTACAATGAGCAGTTCTTC
NA	TRBJ2-7	TRBV7-4	TRBD1	CASSGTVYEQYF	TGTGCCAGCAGCGGGACAGTATACGAGCAGTACTTC
NA	TRBJ2-7	TRBV19	NA	CASSRVSGEQYF	TGTGCCAGTAGTAGGGTTAGCGGTGAGCAGTACTTC
few	TRBJ2-1	TRBV7-8	NA	CASSLPPGQFF	TGTGCCAGCAGCCTCCCACCAGGGCAGTTCTTC
NA	TRBJ2-1	TRBV12-3/TRBV12-4	TRBD1	CASSKRQGGNEQFF	TGTGCCAGCAGCAAGCGACAGGGGGGTAATGAGCAGTTCTTC
few	TRBJ1-1	TRBV11-1	TRBD1	CASSAPGQGTEAFF	TGTGCCAGCAGCGCACCGGGACAGGGCACTGAAGCTTTCTTT
few	TRBJ1-4	TRBV11-3	NA	CASSSDDEKLFF	TGTGCCAGCAGCTCGGACGATGAAAAACTGTTTTTT
many	TRBJ2-7	TRBV12-3/TRBV12-4	TRBD2	CASSFSGGTEKYEQYF	TGTGCCAGCAGCTTCAGCGGGGGGACAGAGAAATACGAGCAGTACTTC
NA	TRBJ2-7	TRBV2	NA	CASARSTYEQYF	TGTGCCAGTGCTAGGAGTACCTACGAGCAGTACTTC
NA	TRBJ2-5	TRBV27	NA	CASSPGLRPETQYF	TGTGCCAGCAGTCCGGGACTTCGGCCAGAGACCCAGTACTTC
NA	TRBJ1-1	TRBV11-2	NA	CASSFGGATEAFF	TGTGCCAGCAGCTTTGGGGGGGCGACTGAAGCTTTCTTT
many	TRBJ1-1	TRBV20-1	NA	CSANTPDPNTEAFF	TGCAGTGCCAACACCCCGGACCCGAACACTGAAGCTTTCTTT
NA	TRBJ2-6	TRBV28	NA	CASSFPGAAGANVLTF	TGTGCCAGCAGTTTTCCGGGGGCCGCTGGGGCCAACGTCCTGACTTTC
many	TRBJ2-1	TRBV7-9	NA	CASSSSSNEQFF	TGTGCCAGCAGCTCCAGCTCCAATGAGCAGTTCTTC
many	TRBJ2-3	TRBV2	NA	CASCEEVDTQYF	TGTGCCAGCTGTGAGGAGGTTGATACGCAGTATTTT
NA	TRBJ2-5	TRBV10-3	TRBD2	CATGSGRAGETQYF	TGTGCCACCGGGAGCGGGAGGGCCGGAGAGACCCAGTACTTC
NA	TRBJ1-3	TRBV12-3/TRBV12-4	NA	CASKGGASGNTIYF	TGTGCCAGCAAGGGGGGCGCTTCTGGAAACACCATATATTTT
NA	TRBJ2-7	TRBV20-1	NA	CSAGGDRAYEQYF	TGCAGTGCGGGAGGTGACAGGGCGTACGAGCAGTACTTC
NA	TRBJ2-2	TRBV29-1	NA	CSVGVAVTNTGELFF	TGCAGCGTGGGGGTAGCGGTTACGAACACCGGGGAGCTGTTTTTT
few	TRBJ1-1	TRBV27	NA	CASSLSKSARAFF	TGTGCCAGCAGTTTATCCAAGTCAGCCCGAGCTTTCTTT